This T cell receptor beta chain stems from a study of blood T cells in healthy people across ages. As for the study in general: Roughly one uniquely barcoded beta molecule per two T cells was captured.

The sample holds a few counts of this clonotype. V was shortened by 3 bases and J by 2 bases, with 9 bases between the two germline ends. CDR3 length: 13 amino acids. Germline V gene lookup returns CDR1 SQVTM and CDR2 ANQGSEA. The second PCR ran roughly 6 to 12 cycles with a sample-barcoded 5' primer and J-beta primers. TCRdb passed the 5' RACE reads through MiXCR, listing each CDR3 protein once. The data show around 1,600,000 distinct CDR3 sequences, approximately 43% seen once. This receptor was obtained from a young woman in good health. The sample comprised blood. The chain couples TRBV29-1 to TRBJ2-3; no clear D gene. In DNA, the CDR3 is TGCAGCGTTGAGGGATATTACACAGATACGCAGTATTTT. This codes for CSVEGYYTDTQYF.